The sample holds a few counts of the clone carrying this T cell receptor beta chain. The table came from immunoSEQ multiplex PCR; TCRdb's copy has only in-frame clones and leaves some out. This sample has under 300,000 clones, with 75% to 85% found just once. The sample originates from a study of blood T cell repertoires in COVID-19. With V trimmed by 4 bases and J by 6 bases, 7 bases remained unmatched. Germline values: CDR1 SGHDN, CDR2 FVKESK. This CDR3 region has 14 residues. This rearrangement joins TRBV14 to TRBJ2-3; TRBD2 agrees at 7 bases. The clonotype was recovered from a man aged 35-49 years who had recovered from COVID-19. Sequencing input: peripheral blood. The CDR3 nucleotides are TGTGCCAGCAGCCCGACCATGGGGGGGGATACGCAGTATTTT. This encodes CASSPTMGGDTQYF.